Listed here is a single T cell receptor beta chain. Study members were between about 18 and 95 years old and lived in 24 US regions. CDR1 and CDR2 from the germline V gene are LGHDT and YNNKEL (reference sequence). The CDR3 spans 15 residues. V lost 4 bases, J lost 2 bases, and 4 bases stayed unmatched. Authors' processing steps: Reference gene primers were amplified, and this amplification served to estimate nucleated cell counts. Profiled with immunoSEQ multiplex PCR; TCRdb holds only in-frame clones, not every one. V and J calls plus clone size are reproduced from that table; the DNA served to infer D and trimming. The data contain about 250,000 clones, around 91% of them singletons. The sample originates from a study of blood T cell repertoires in COVID-19. About the study: Sites in the United States, Italy and Spain provided acute and convalescent COVID-19 samples.

The chain recombines TRBV3-1 (or the pseudogene TRBV3-2) with TRBJ2-5; 10 positions agree with TRBD2. Material for sequencing was PBMCs or T cells enriched from blood (not recorded which). This TCR was recovered from a woman younger than 35 who had recovered from COVID-19. The CDR3 spells CASSLQRGGQETQYF. In DNA form, the CDR3 reads TGTGCCAGCAGCCTGCAGCGGGGGGGACAAGAGACCCAGTACTTC.